This entry lists 30 T cell receptor beta chains sequenced from one sample in a study of shared clonotypes between healthy human individuals. Clones were sequenced by immunoSEQ multiplex PCR, and TCRdb holds only the in-frame ones, with some missing. In the table there are 550,000 to 850,000 clones, approximately 74% of which are singletons. Specimen: memory CD4+ T cells sorted from blood. As to subset: CD45RA-negative fraction. The receptors shown here come from a woman in her 30s in good health.

The rearrangement uses TRBV6-1 and TRBJ2-4; 8 nucleotides match TRBD1. The CDR3 consists of 15 residues. Losses at the gene ends were 6 bases for V and 4 bases for J; bases not matched to a gene: 8. Germline V gene sequence: CDR1 MNHNS, CDR2 SASEGT. CDR3 protein: CASRNPQGGKNIQYF. The CDR3 region has the DNA TGTGCCAGCAGAAACCCACAGGGGGGAAAAAACATTCAGTACTTC.

The chain combines TRBV10-1 with TRBJ2-1, with 10 bases that match TRBD2. V shed 3 bases, J shed 2 bases, and the junction held 16 bases outside the gene matches. Germline V gives CDR1 WNHNN, CDR2 SYGVQD (reference sequence). CDR3 size: 20 residues. Here the CDR3 DNA reads TGCGCCAGCAGTGAAATCGGGGGTGGTGGGCTAGCGGGAGCCTACAATGAGCAGTTCTTC. Protein sequence: CASSEIGGGGLAGAYNEQFF.

The V call is TRBV2, the J call TRBJ1-2; 7 positions match TRBD1. CDR3 length: 14 amino acids. V gave up 5 bases and J gave up 8 bases; unmatched junction bases: 11. Germline CDR1 is SNHLY and CDR2 is FYNNEI. CDR3 region: CASSFGQAYGGYTF. As DNA, the CDR3 is TGTGCCAGCAGTTTCGGACAGGCCTACGGGGGCTACACCTTC.

This clone has a single count. The chain recombines TRBV27 with TRBJ1-5; 8 bases line up with TRBD1. CDR3 size: 15 residues. Germline CDR1 and CDR2: MNHEY and SMNVEV (reference sequence). V lost 6 bases to trimming and J lost 3 bases; unmatched junction nucleotides: 7. This CDR3 is CASRKTGVPNQPQHF. The CDR3 coding sequence is TGTGCCAGCAGAAAGACAGGGGTCCCCAATCAGCCCCAGCATTTT.

This clone was seen more than once but under ten times. The chain links TRBV18 to TRBJ2-2, with 11 positions matching TRBD2. V was clipped by 4 bases and J by 8 bases; unmatched bases: 6. Germline CDR1 and CDR2: KGHSH and LQKENI. This CDR3 is built from 15 residues. Here the CDR3 reads CASSQTSGNDGELFF. CDR3 DNA: TGTGCCAGCTCACAGACTAGCGGGAACGATGGGGAGCTGTTTTTT.

The V call is TRBV10-2, the J call TRBJ1-5; no clear D gene. The CDR3 length is 13 residues. V was shortened by 7 bases and J by 0 bases, with 7 bases between the two germline ends. Germline V gene data show CDR1 as WSHSY and CDR2 as SAAADI. The CDR3 DNA reads as TGCGCCAGCACTGGACTTAGCAATCAGCCCCAGCATTTT. Its protein product is CASTGLSNQPQHF.

The rearrangement uses TRBV28 and TRBJ1-5; 7 bases are shared with TRBD1. J gave up 4 bases and V 3 bases, and 3 bases lay outside the gene matches. Germline loops: CDR1 MDHEN, CDR2 SYDVKM. The CDR3 is 14 amino acids. In nucleotides, the CDR3 is TGTGCCAGCAGTTTGTCAGGGGGGAATCAGCCCCAGCATTTT. Translation: CASSLSGGNQPQHF.

Notes on this clone: Other nucleotide sequences in the sample specify the same CDR3. V and J are TRBV5-1 and TRBJ2-1, with D uncertain. CDR1 and CDR2 (germline): SGHRS, YFSETQ. With 0 bases removed from V and 2 bases from J, the gap between germline ends came to 6 bases. This CDR3 has 14 residues. The CDR3 loop reads CASSLGQAYNEQFF. DNA for the CDR3: TGCGCCAGCAGCTTGGGGCAGGCCTACAATGAGCAGTTCTTC.

This chain connects TRBV4-1 to TRBJ2-3; TRBD2 matches 13 bases. V was clipped by 3 bases and J by 6 bases; unmatched bases: 6. The germline V gene encodes CDR1 MGHRA and CDR2 YSYEKL. The CDR3 runs to 16 residues. For the CDR3, the DNA is TGCGCCAGCAGCCAGACCGGGACTAGCGGGACGGATACGCAGTATTTT. Encoded protein: CASSQTGTSGTDTQYF.

This clone turned up a few times. The CDR3: CASTTTGRGEKLFF. In DNA, the CDR3 is TGTGCCAGTACCACTACAGGGCGGGGTGAAAAACTGTTTTTT. V is TRBV19 and J is TRBJ1-4; possible D gene TRBD1, 6 bases. CDR3 size: 14 residues. Germline lookup yields CDR1 LNHDA and CDR2 SQIVND (reference sequence). V lost 7 bases, J lost 7 bases, and 16 bases lay in between.

The genes are TRBV5-1 and TRBJ2-7; 8 positions match TRBD2. Germline values: CDR1 SGHRS, CDR2 YFSETQ. The CDR3 has 14 residues. J lost 3 bases, V lost 0 bases, and 2 bases had no gene match. CDR3 DNA: TGCGCCAGCAGCTTGGACGGGACTAGCTACGAGCAGTACTTC. It translates to CASSLDGTSYEQYF.

The V and J genes are TRBV12-5 and TRBJ2-2; 12 positions agree with TRBD2. The CDR3 is 16 amino acids. Germline-derived CDR1 and CDR2 are LGHNT and FRNRAP. Unmatched junction bases numbered 7, after V lost 6 bases and J lost 5 bases. The CDR3 coding sequence is TGTGCTAGTGGCCCTGAGACTAGCGGGAGAACCGGGGAGCTGTTTTTT. Its translation: CASGPETSGRTGELFF. Complete variable domain (other parts from reference TRBV12-5 and TRBJ2-2): DARVTQTPRHKVTEMGQEVTMRCQPILGHNTVFWYRQTMMQGLELLAYFRNRAPLDDSGMPKDRFSAEMPDATLATLKIQPSEPRDSAVYFCASGPETSGRTGELFFGEGSRLTVL.

The rearrangement joins TRBV4-2 to TRBJ2-2, with 9 positions matching TRBD2. CDR1 is LGHNA, CDR2 YNFKEQ, per germline. Germline trimming cut 0 bases from V and 5 bases from J; bases unmatched to any gene: 10. The length of the CDR3 is 18 residues. The CDR3 sequence: CASSQDLRGSGSTGELFF. Here the CDR3 DNA reads TGTGCCAGCAGCCAAGACCTACGAGGTAGCGGGAGTACCGGGGAGCTGTTTTTT.

The rearrangement links TRBV4-1 to TRBJ1-1; D may be TRBD1 (6 bases). CDR1 and CDR2 (germline): MGHRA, YSYEKL. V shed 6 bases and J shed 2 bases, with 13 bases lying between them. The CDR3 spans 14 residues. The CDR3 coding sequence is TGCGCCAGCAGTCGAGGACAGAGAAACACTGAAGCTTTCTTT. This translates into CASSRGQRNTEAFF.

The V gene is TRBV11-3, the J gene TRBJ2-1, with 11 bases matching TRBD2. The junction had 6 bases not matched to a gene; V was cut back by 5 bases and J by 6 bases. The V gene's germline CDR1 is SGHNT and CDR2 YENEEA. The CDR3 is 15 amino acids. CDR3 in DNA: TGTGCCAGCAGCCCCGGGACTAGCGGACTCAATGAGCAGTTCTTC. Translation: CASSPGTSGLNEQFF.

This chain links TRBV4-1 with TRBJ1-2, with D perhaps TRBD1 (5 bases). The CDR3 is 15 residues long. Germline loops: CDR1 MGHRA, CDR2 YSYEKL. The ends were cut back, 4 bases at V and 2 bases at J, with 14 bases in the middle. The CDR3 nucleotides are TGCGCCAGCAGCCCGCGGGGCGGAAGGAACTATGGCTACACCTTC. As protein: CASSPRGGRNYGYTF.

The sample holds a few counts of this clone. V is TRBV5-1 and J is TRBJ2-3; D remains ambiguous. This CDR3 is built from 14 residues. Germline values: CDR1 SGHRS, CDR2 YFSETQ. The V end lost 0 bases, the J end lost 2 bases, and 7 bases lay between the germline ends. The CDR3 here is CASSLAFLTDTQYF. The CDR3 DNA reads as TGCGCCAGCAGCTTGGCCTTCCTCACAGATACGCAGTATTTT.

This clone was seen only once. The CDR3 nucleotides read TGCGCCAGCAGCTTCGGACAGAAATCTAACTATGGCTACACCTTC. Amino acid sequence: CASSFGQKSNYGYTF. The chain is built from TRBV5-1 and TRBJ1-2; D is possibly TRBD1 (6 bases). Deletions cut 2 bases from V and 0 bases from J, with 11 bases between. CDR3 length: 15 residues. Per the germline V gene, CDR1 is SGHRS and CDR2 is YFSETQ.

Concerning this clone itself: This same CDR3 is encoded by further DNA sequences in the sample. The chain uses TRBV6-5 and TRBJ1-5, with TRBD1 identical over 7 bases. CDR3 size: 13 residues. Germline assignment: CDR1 MNHEY and CDR2 SVGAGI. The V gene end was trimmed by 6 bases and the J gene end by 3 bases; junction bases not matched to a gene: 2. Here the CDR3 DNA reads TGTGCCAGCAGCGACAGGGACAATCAGCCCCAGCATTTT. Translating gives CASSDRDNQPQHF.

The V and J genes are TRBV11-2 and TRBJ2-3; tentatively, D is TRBD2 (6 bases). The V end lost 4 bases, the J end lost 0 bases, and 17 bases lay between the germline ends. Germline assignment: CDR1 SGHAT and CDR2 FQNNGV. This CDR3 contains 17 residues. The CDR3 DNA reads TGTGCCAGCAGCTACCGCGGATGGAGCGGGAGCACAGATACGCAGTATTTT. This gives the protein CASSYRGWSGSTDTQYF.

V and J are TRBV27 and TRBJ2-1, with D perhaps TRBD1 (6 bases). This CDR3 is built from 14 residues. Germline assignment: CDR1 MNHEY and CDR2 SMNVEV (reference sequence). The V end was cut by 3 bases, the J end by 9 bases, with 15 bases between. The chain's CDR3 is CASSFYRESGEQFF. In DNA, the CDR3 is TGTGCCAGCAGTTTTTACAGGGAATCTGGTGAGCAGTTCTTC.

The chain links TRBV5-5 to TRBJ1-1, with D possibly matching TRBD1 (6 bases). Trimming took off 3 bases at V and 0 bases at J, with 12 bases between the two ends. The CDR3 length is 15 residues. Germline V gene data show CDR1 as SGHKS and CDR2 as YYEKEE (reference sequence). CDR3 amino acids: CASSSRPGVNTEAFF. The CDR3 DNA reads as TGTGCCAGCAGCTCCCGTCCAGGGGTGAACACTGAAGCTTTCTTT.

The V and J genes are TRBV28 and TRBJ2-7, with a possible D match to TRBD1 (6 bases). V lost 4 bases and J 5 bases, leaving 18 bases between the germline ends. Germline CDR1 and CDR2: MDHEN and SYDVKM. The CDR3 has 15 residues. CDR3 in amino acids: CASSSSGTSEDEQYF. The CDR3 DNA reads as TGTGCCAGCAGTTCTTCCGGGACATCGGAGGACGAGCAGTACTTC.

The rearrangement links TRBV5-1 to TRBJ2-5, with 9 bases that match TRBD1. Trimming at V came to 4 bases and at J to 5 bases, leaving 3 bases not matched to a gene. Looked up from germline, CDR1 is SGHRS and CDR2 is YFSETQ. This CDR3 is built from 13 residues. This CDR3 reads CASSQQGAETQYF. The CDR3 coding sequence is TGCGCCAGCAGCCAACAGGGGGCTGAGACCCAGTACTTC.

The V call is TRBV6-6, the J call TRBJ1-5, with 8 bases that match TRBD1. After removal of 5 bases from V and 7 bases from J, the junction contained 10 bases not matched to a gene. The CDR3 runs to 15 residues. Germline CDR1 is MNHNY and CDR2 is SVGAGI (reference sequence). CDR3 residues: CASSRFGQGGQPQHF. The CDR3 nucleotides are TGTGCCAGCAGTCGGTTCGGACAGGGCGGCCAGCCCCAGCATTTT.

This chain uses TRBV5-1 with TRBJ2-5, with a tentative D call TRBD2 (7 bases). Trimming pared 6 bases from V and 4 bases from J, leaving 19 bases between. The CDR3 has 15 residues. The germline V gene encodes CDR1 SGHRS and CDR2 YFSETQ. CDR3 in DNA: TGCGCCAGCAACCCACCCGGGGGGCGCGGAGAGACCCAGTACTTC. It yields the protein CASNPPGGRGETQYF.

The CDR3 here is CASNKGSGANVLTF. The CDR3 DNA reads TGTGCCAGCAACAAGGGCTCGGGGGCCAACGTCCTGACTTTC. The chain links TRBV25-1 to TRBJ2-6; D gene ambiguous. There are 14 residues in the CDR3. Trimming shortened V by 7 bases and J by 4 bases, and 11 bases separated the two germline ends. Germline CDR1 MGHDK, CDR2 SYGVNS.

The chain recombines TRBV15 with TRBJ2-7; 10 nucleotides agree with TRBD1. CDR3 size: 13 residues. CDR1 and CDR2 (germline): LNHNV, YYDKDF (reference sequence). The junction had 2 bases not matched to a gene; V was cut back by 3 bases and J by 6 bases. CDR3 amino acids: CATSRDRGGEQYF. CDR3 DNA: TGTGCCACCAGCAGGGACAGGGGGGGCGAGCAGTACTTC.

The count of this clone is one. V gene TRBV10-3 combines with J gene TRBJ2-5; D might be TRBD2 (6 bases). Trimming took off 1 base at V and 5 bases at J, with 11 bases between the two ends. The CDR3 extends over 14 amino acids. Germline assignment: CDR1 ENHRY and CDR2 SYGVKD. The CDR3 sequence: CAISEWGVKETQYF. CDR3 bases: TGTGCCATCAGTGAGTGGGGGGTTAAGGAGACCCAGTACTTC.

V and J are TRBV29-1 and TRBJ1-1; maybe TRBD1 (6 bases). Trimming cost V 7 bases and J 0 bases, with 15 bases left between them. This CDR3 is 14 amino acids long. Germline lookup yields CDR1 SQVTM and CDR2 ANQGSEA. Here the CDR3 reads CSATGTLMNTEAFF. CDR3 sequence (DNA): TGCAGCGCCACCGGGACACTCATGAACACTGAAGCTTTCTTT.